The TCR beta chain described here comes from a study of T cell responses to AZD1222 COVID-19 vaccine. Findings and caveats of the study: None of the repertoires were sampled until the peak T cell response had passed. Nearly half of spike-specific TCRs reportedly target unmutated variant regions. Spike-specific TCR breadth rose after two AZD1222 doses, and depth rose as well. Donors were chiefly white British, with a greater number of females, and clonal diversity was perhaps underestimated.

This clone was found a few times. What it binds is not known. The CDR3 contains 14 residues. CDR1 and CDR2 (germline): LNHDA, SQIVND (reference sequence). Trimming took 4 bases from V and 6 from J; bases not matched to a gene: 6. Only in-frame clones appear in the TCRdb table, and some are missing; sequencing was by immunoSEQ multiplex PCR. In the table there are 150,000 or so clones, less than 95% of which are singletons. Here the sequenced sample was peripheral blood, taken 28 days after the second AZD1222 dose. The rearrangement joins TRBV19 to TRBJ1-1; 9 bases are shared with TRBD1. The receptor was derived from an adult who received the AZD1222 COVID-19 vaccine. CDR3 nucleotide sequence: TGTGCCAGTAGTACGGGACAGGGTCTACCTGAAGCTTTCTTT. Translation: CASSTGQGLPEAFF.